Presented here are 13 T cell receptor beta chains from one specimen sequenced in a study of neoadjuvant anti-PD-1 for oral cavity cancer. The method was immunoSEQ multiplex PCR; TCRdb's version includes in-frame clones alone and lacks a portion of them. The sample includes 13,000 to 15,000 clones, about 76% of them seen just once. Time point reported: after neoadjuvant nivolumab, at surgical resection. The starting material was PBMCs, obtained after nivolumab (anti-PD-1) treatment. The receptors stem from a person aged 35-79 years with oral cavity squamous cell carcinoma.

This chain links TRBV10-3 with TRBJ2-1, with 11 positions matching TRBD1. Germline V gives CDR1 ENHRY, CDR2 SYGVKD. V shed 6 bases and J 0 bases; nucleotides not matched to a gene: 28. This CDR3 region has 24 residues. The DNA of the CDR3 is TGTGCCATCAGGCCTATAAACCGGGACAGGGGGTCGCGGGAGGAGGGCCGCTCCTACAATGAGCAGTTCTTC. This sequence encodes CAIRPINRDRGSREEGRSYNEQFF.

This chain links TRBV5-1 with TRBJ2-2; TRBD2 might be the D (5 bases). There are 15 residues in the CDR3. V was shortened by 2 bases and J by 1 base, with 9 bases between the two germline ends. CDR1 is SGHRS, CDR2 YFSETQ, per germline. The CDR3 loop reads CASSFVGENTGELFF. DNA for the CDR3: TGCGCCAGCAGCTTCGTCGGGGAGAACACCGGGGAGCTGTTTTTT.

This clone was seen a few times. The rearrangement uses TRBV7-5 and TRBJ2-7; TRBD1, the table's D call, was not compared with the DNA. TRBV7-5 is labeled a pseudogene. The CDR3 runs 15 residues. The chain's CDR3 is CARSPKDRVDYEQYF. The CDR3 DNA reads TGTGCCAGAAGCCCCAAAGACAGGGTCGACTACGAGCAGTACTTC.

This clone is a singleton in its sample. DNA of the CDR3: TGCGCCAGCAGCATCGGACAGCATCCCAATGAGCAGTTCTTC. Translated, it gives CASSIGQHPNEQFF. The chain links TRBV5-1 to TRBJ2-1, with a weak D call TRBD1 (6 bases). V lost 4 bases to trimming and J lost 6 bases, with 14 bases between them. Per germline, CDR1 SGHRS and CDR2 YFSETQ. The CDR3 contains 14 residues.

The chain couples TRBV28 to TRBJ2-7; D possibly corresponds to TRBD1 (6 bases). V gave up 6 bases and J gave up 5 bases, with 11 bases separating them. Germline CDR1 and CDR2: MDHEN and SYDVKM. The CDR3 consists of 12 residues. CDR3 region: CASSWGHNEQYF. The CDR3 DNA reads TGTGCCAGCAGCTGGGGGCACAACGAGCAGTACTTC.

The V call is TRBV2, the J call TRBJ2-3, with D unclear. Trimming stripped 6 bases from V and 2 bases from J, with 6 bases between. The CDR3 is made up of 12 amino acids. Germline V lookup: CDR1 SNHLY, CDR2 FYNNEI. The CDR3 reads CASRGNTDTQYF. CDR3 bases: TGTGCCAGCAGGGGGAACACAGATACGCAGTATTTT.

A remark on this clone: An end of the junction does not agree with germline; a read error may underlie this. The gene calls are TRBV5-8 and TRBJ2-1, with D perhaps assigned TRBD1 or TRBD2 (5 bases each). The CDR3 runs to 14 residues. CDR1 is SGHTS, CDR2 YDEGEE, per germline. The CDR3 DNA follows: TGTGCCAGCACCTTGGGGGTGACCTACAATGAGCAGTTCTTC. It translates to CASTLGVTYNEQFF.

J is TRBJ2-5 and V is TRBV11-3, with 11 nucleotides matching TRBD1. The germline CDR1 and CDR2 sequences are SGHNT and YENEEA. The J segment lost 6 bases and the V segment lost 5 bases, leaving 14 bases of the junction unmatched. This CDR3 region has 17 residues. The chain's CDR3 is CASSPTSGQGAGKTQYF. The DNA for the CDR3 is TGTGCCAGCAGCCCAACGTCTGGACAGGGGGCGGGAAAGACCCAGTACTTC.

This clone was observed a single time. Mismatch with germline at one junction end may stem from a read error. The chain combines TRBV20-1 with TRBJ2-1; the match to TRBD1 covers 7 bases. Germline lookup yields CDR1 DFQATT and CDR2 SNEGSKA (reference sequence). The CDR3 has 11 residues. The CDR3 loop is CSARDRQGQVF. The CDR3 coding sequence is TGCAGTGCTAGAGATCGACAGGGTCAGGTCTTC.

This clone was counted between two and nine times. The chain links TRBV28 to TRBJ2-3; 13 bases match TRBD2. The V and J ends lost 6 bases and 0 bases, in that order; junction bases with no gene match: 9. The germline V gene encodes CDR1 MDHEN and CDR2 SYDVKM. This CDR3 comprises 18 residues. In DNA form, the CDR3 reads TGTGCCAGCAGCAAGACTAGCGGGAGGAGTCCTAGCACAGATACGCAGTATTTT. Protein product: CASSKTSGRSPSTDTQYF.

This clone turned up a few times. V is TRBV27 and J is TRBJ2-2; perhaps TRBD2 as D (5 bases). Between the trimmed V and J ends, which lost 0 bases and 3 bases, there was a span of 20 bases. CDR1 and CDR2 (germline): MNHEY, SMNVEV (reference sequence). This CDR3 contains 19 residues. The chain's CDR3 is CASSLSGRAALGDTGELFF. The DNA of the CDR3 is TGTGCCAGCAGTTTATCAGGGCGAGCGGCCCTCGGTGACACCGGGGAGCTGTTTTTT.

V is TRBV6-4 and J is TRBJ2-3, with D perhaps matching TRBD1 (5 bases). Germline V gene data show CDR1 as MRHNA and CDR2 as SNTAGT. The V end lost 6 bases, the J end lost 2 bases, and 9 bases lay between the germline ends. The CDR3 length is 13 residues. CDR3 amino acids: CASSPGNTDTQYF. Here the CDR3 DNA reads TGTGCCAGCAGCCCAGGGAACACAGATACGCAGTATTTT.

The CDR3 reads CASSESGQVAFF. The CDR3 DNA sequence: TGCGCCAGCAGTGAGTCGGGGCAGGTGGCTTTCTTT. This sequence joins TRBV10-2 and TRBJ1-1, with D possibly matching TRBD1 (5 bases). The length of the CDR3 is 12 residues. Germline V lookup: CDR1 WSHSY, CDR2 SAAADI. V was trimmed by 0 bases and J by 11 bases, leaving 10 bases between them.